This TCR beta chain was sequenced in a study of CD8+ T cells in alopecia areata. Sequencing templates came from extracted RNA that was reverse transcribed into cDNA. The method was immunoSEQ multiplex PCR; TCRdb's version includes in-frame clones alone and lacks a portion of them. Of about 250,000 clones in the sample, 67% are singletons; the top ten hold 1% to 1.5%. Trimming removed 4 bases from V and 3 bases from J; junction bases left unmatched: 6. CDR1 MNHEY and CDR2 SMNVEV come from the germline V gene (reference sequence). The CDR3 consists of 15 residues. To note about this clone: The antigen is not known.

The study, taken as a whole, reports: Besides other cells, scalp samples also yield sequences of resident alphabeta T cells from normal skin. The study found higher clonality in lesional than normal scalp, especially in alopecia totalis/universalis.

Alopecia areata patients gave lesional scalp punch biopsies and peripheral blood samples. The specimen comprised CD4+ T cells sorted from blood, sampled at week 0. The receptor comes from a human donor with alopecia areata. The chain employs TRBV27 and TRBJ2-7; 10 bases line up with TRBD2. The CDR3 loop reads CASSSGLALSYEQYF. CDR3 in DNA: TGTGCCAGCAGTTCGGGACTAGCGCTTAGCTACGAGCAGTACTTC.